The 19 T cell receptor beta chains below all came from one sample that was sequenced in a study of T-cell memory formation after mild COVID-19. One entry per CDR3 protein, called by TCRdb with MiXCR from the 5' RACE reads. The profile shows fewer than 300,000 distinct CDR3 sequences, roughly 18% of them singletons. Input material: PBMCs or a T cell subset sorted from them (not recorded which). The receptors shown here come from a man between 18 and 35 years old who had mild COVID-19 (a few samples of this study predate the infection). Cell type and time point are not known.

This sequence joins TRBV28 and TRBJ2-7; D gene uncertain. The CDR3 has 14 amino acids. Per the germline V gene, CDR1 is MDHEN and CDR2 is SYDVKM. With 5 bases removed from V and 5 bases from J, the gap between germline ends came to 16 bases. The CDR3 DNA sequence: TGTGCCAGCAGTCATGGGTATTACATCCACGAGCAGTACTTC. As protein: CASSHGYYIHEQYF.

V and J are TRBV27 and TRBJ2-7, with TRBD2 matching 11 bases. Trimming cost V 5 bases and J 2 bases; bases outside gene matches: 8. The germline CDR1 and CDR2 sequences are MNHEY and SMNVEV (reference sequence). The CDR3 runs 16 residues. CDR3 sequence: CASSPVRSGGAYEQYV. In DNA form, the CDR3 reads TGTGCCAGCAGTCCAGTTCGTAGCGGGGGGGCCTACGAGCAGTACGTC.

This chain uses TRBV12-3 or TRBV12-4 with TRBJ1-6; 7 bases fit TRBD1. The CDR3 runs to 19 residues. Germline trimming cut 6 bases from V and 4 bases from J; bases unmatched to any gene: 18. This CDR3 reads CASSPARGGRLNYNSPLHF. In nucleotides, the CDR3 is TGTGCCAGCAGCCCGGCGAGAGGGGGCAGGCTGAATTATAATTCACCCCTCCACTTT.

The V gene is TRBV6-2 or TRBV6-3, the J gene TRBJ2-7, with TRBD1 identical over 8 bases. This CDR3 has 15 residues. Germline trimming cut 8 bases from V and 3 bases from J; bases unmatched to any gene: 12. From germline, CDR1 is MNHEY and CDR2 SVGEGT. CDR3 in DNA: TGTGCCAGCCGGCCCGGGACAGGAAAAGACTACGAGCAGTACTTC. Encoded protein: CASRPGTGKDYEQYF.

This clonotype was detected ten times or more. This chain joins TRBV29-1 and TRBJ2-3; TRBD1 or TRBD2 may be the D gene (5 bases each). Germline V gives CDR1 SQVTM, CDR2 ANQGSEA. The CDR3 length is 12 residues. Trimming pared 3 bases from V and 6 bases from J, leaving 10 bases between. The DNA of the CDR3 is TGCAGCGTTGAGTTAGGGGACGATACGCAGTATTTT. This gives the protein CSVELGDDTQYF.

This clonotype was seen a handful of times. The chain recombines TRBV7-2 with TRBJ2-7; tentatively, D is TRBD1 (6 bases). Germline V gene lookup returns CDR1 SGHTA and CDR2 FQGNSA. V lost 4 bases, J lost 6 bases, and 16 bases lay in between. The CDR3 extends over 14 amino acids. CDR3 protein: CASSSLQGVGEQYV. DNA for the CDR3: TGTGCCAGCAGCTCTTTACAGGGTGTAGGCGAGCAGTACGTC.

J is TRBJ2-5 and V is TRBV7-9, with D perhaps TRBD1 (7 bases). This CDR3 has 15 residues. V was trimmed by 5 bases and J by 1 base, leaving 14 bases between them. Germline CDR1 and CDR2: SEHNR and FQNEAQ (reference sequence). The CDR3 is CASSQGGLVQETQYF. The CDR3 nucleotides read TGTGCCAGCAGCCAGGGGGGCTTGGTCCAAGAGACCCAGTACTTC.

The chain joins TRBV20-1 to TRBJ2-5; 9 bases agree with TRBD2. V dropped 6 bases and J dropped 5; count of bases not matched to a gene: 13. CDR3 length: 15 amino acids. Looked up from germline, CDR1 is DFQATT and CDR2 is SNEGSKA (reference sequence). In DNA form, the CDR3 reads TGCAGTGCCACGCCGGCAGCGGGGGGTGGGGAGACCCAGTACTTC. It is translated as CSATPAAGGGETQYF.

This sequence joins TRBV5-1 and TRBJ1-2, with D possibly being TRBD1 (5 bases). The CDR3 covers 13 residues. The germline CDR1 and CDR2 sequences are SGHRS and YFSETQ. Trimming removed 0 bases from V and 3 bases from J, with 6 bases in between. CDR3 protein: CASSLATDYGYTF. The CDR3 DNA sequence: TGCGCCAGCAGCTTGGCGACAGACTATGGCTACACCTTC.

There are many counts of this clonotype. This chain connects TRBV12-3 or TRBV12-4 to TRBJ2-5; D gene unclear. The CDR3 runs 11 residues. V was trimmed by 6 bases and J by 2 bases, leaving 4 bases between them. The CDR3 DNA sequence: TGTGCCAGCAGGATACAAGAGACCCAGTACTTC. It encodes CASRIQETQYF.

This clonotype was seen more than once but under ten times. The chain carries TRBV7-2 and TRBJ1-2; 8 nucleotides line up with TRBD1. CDR1 and CDR2 (germline): SGHTA, FQGNSA. Trimming cost V 2 bases and J 8 bases; bases outside gene matches: 19. The CDR3 consists of 18 residues. The CDR3 coding sequence is TGTGCCAGCAGCTTAATGGGGGGTGGCCAGGGGGCGATTAAGGGCTACACCTTC. Protein: CASSLMGGGQGAIKGYTF.

This clonotype was seen a handful of times. The rearrangement joins TRBV5-1 to TRBJ1-4; D might be TRBD1 (5 bases). CDR3 length: 16 amino acids. The V end was cut by 4 bases, the J end by 0 bases, with 13 bases between. Germline V gene data show CDR1 as SGHRS and CDR2 as YFSETQ. DNA for the CDR3: TGCGCCAGCAGCGTCCAGGGCGGCGCAACTAATGAAAAACTGTTTTTT. It is translated as CASSVQGGATNEKLFF.

CDR3 protein: CAASRGYEQYV. CDR3 in DNA: TGTGCCGCTTCTCGGGGCTACGAGCAGTACGTC. This chain joins TRBV28 and TRBJ2-7; D is possibly TRBD2 (5 bases). Germline-derived CDR1 and CDR2 are MDHEN and SYDVKM. Trimming took off 11 bases at V and 3 bases at J, with 11 bases between the two ends. The CDR3 contains 11 residues.

At least ten counts were recorded for this clonotype. The chain carries TRBV5-1 and TRBJ1-2; 11 bases align to TRBD1. Germline loops: CDR1 SGHRS, CDR2 YFSETQ. This CDR3 has 15 amino acids. J gave up 2 bases and V 4 bases, and 4 bases lay outside the gene matches. The CDR3, as DNA: TGCGCCAGCAGCCCTGGACAGGGGGCGAACTATGGCTACACCTTC. This gives the protein CASSPGQGANYGYTF.

Here the CDR3 reads CASSSYSGYTF. DNA of the CDR3: TGTGCCAGCAGTTCATACAGTGGCTACACCTTC. V and J are TRBV6-5 and TRBJ1-2; D not resolved. Germline V CDR1 and CDR2: MNHEY, SVGAGI. Trimming shortened V by 4 bases and J by 7 bases, and 7 bases separated the two germline ends. This CDR3 has 11 residues.

This clonotype came up a few times. The chain uses TRBV2 and TRBJ2-5, with 12 nucleotides matching TRBD2. V was clipped by 2 bases and J by 5 bases; unmatched bases: 6. Germline CDR1 and CDR2: SNHLY and FYNNEI. The CDR3 has 16 amino acids. In nucleotides, the CDR3 is TGTGCCAGCAGTGAACTAGCGGGGGGGCCGTGGGAGACCCAGTACTTC. Its protein is CASSELAGGPWETQYF.

This clonotype was seen many times. This chain links TRBV7-6 with TRBJ2-7; D might be TRBD2 (5 bases). Germline V gene lookup returns CDR1 SGHVS and CDR2 FNYEAQ. The CDR3 consists of 14 residues. V was clipped by 0 bases and J by 6 bases, with 12 bases between them. The CDR3 sequence: CASSLARVGSEQYF. CDR3 DNA: TGTGCCAGCAGCTTAGCGCGGGTGGGCTCCGAGCAGTACTTC.

The chain combines TRBV5-3 with TRBJ2-5; D ambiguous. TRBV5-3 is annotated as an ORF whose role is uncertain. The ends were cut back, 1 base at V and 3 bases at J, with 7 bases in the middle. The CDR3 contains 13 residues. This CDR3 reads CARSLSREETQYF. The CDR3, as DNA: TGTGCCAGAAGCTTGTCAAGGGAAGAGACCCAGTACTTC.

The chain uses TRBV7-9 and TRBJ2-5, with D possibly matching TRBD1 (6 bases). Trimming removed 6 bases from V and 6 bases from J, with 11 bases in between. This CDR3 region has 12 residues. From germline, CDR1 is SEHNR and CDR2 FQNEAQ (reference sequence). The CDR3 sequence: CASSPGTKTQYF. DNA of the CDR3: TGTGCCAGCAGTCCGGGGACAAAGACCCAGTACTTC. The variable domain in full, completed from reference TRBV7-9 and TRBJ2-5, reads DTGVSQNPRHKITKRGQNVTFRCDPISEHNRLYWYRQTLGQGPEFLTYFQNEAQLEKSRLLSDRFSAERPKGSFSTLEIQRTEQGDSAMYLCASSPGTKTQYFGPGTRLLVL.